Listed below are T cell receptor beta chains from one sample, sequenced in a study of cytomegalovirus exposure and HLA in healthy donors. The table came from immunoSEQ multiplex PCR; TCRdb's copy has only in-frame clones and leaves some out. The table includes 150,000 to 200,000 clones, roughly a tenth detected once. Sequenced sample: PBMCs. The receptor set was obtained from a woman in her 30s in good health and CMV-seropositive. The CDR3 runs from the conserved cysteine through the conserved F or W.

TRBV13	TRBJ2-7	CASSSPRFGYEQYF
TRBV2	TRBJ2-7	CASRPYSEQYF
TRBV2	TRBJ1-2	CASRGAGGDYGYTF
TRBV30	TRBJ1-4	CAWSGTGANEKLFF
TRBV5-1	TRBJ2-7	CASSLGDRNYEQYF
TRBV5-1	TRBJ2-7	CASGLSGDSYEQYF
TRBV7-9	TRBJ2-1	CASTFPNYNEQFF
TRBV29-1	TRBJ1-2	CSARQVSDYGYTF
TRBV6-6	TRBJ2-7	CASRNGDSVYEQYF
TRBV7-2	TRBJ2-2	CASSREPQGAGGELFF
TRBV6-5	TRBJ2-7	CASSYSPDKYEQYF
TRBV5-1	TRBJ2-1	CASSLRAYNEQFF
TRBV6-1	TRBJ1-5	CASSELGGAIQPQHF
TRBV12-5	TRBJ1-1	CASGLVGVNTEAFF
TRBV10-3	TRBJ2-3	CAISDQGTSGPDTQYF
TRBV5-1	TRBJ2-7	CASSLGAGGTYEQYF
TRBV6-6	TRBJ2-2	CASSYSVSGMRELFF
TRBV2	TRBJ1-2	CASSRDSYGYTF
TRBV6-6	TRBJ2-1	CASSATGGERDEQFF
TRBV6-6	TRBJ1-2	CASSKTGILSNYGYPF
TRBV7-6	TRBJ1-2	CASSLNSGGVMGYTF
TRBV5-1	TRBJ2-1	CASSFTGNEQFF
TRBV10-2	TRBJ1-2	CASRLQGSGYTF
TRBV18	TRBJ1-4	CASSPGAGARQEKLFF
TRBV19	TRBJ1-1	CASSSAGWNTEAFF
TRBV28	TRBJ2-6	CASRLANSGANVLTF
TRBV21-1	TRBJ2-5	CASTEETQYF
TRBV11-2	TRBJ2-7	CASSLPGLYEQYF
TRBV5-1	TRBJ2-7	CASSRTSGPYEQYF
TRBV5-1	TRBJ1-5	CASSLYGTDSNQPQHF
TRBV30	TRBJ2-1	CACRKLAGGLASYNEQFF
TRBV21-1	TRBJ2-5	CASSAHREQKETQYF
TRBV19	TRBJ2-7	CASRSTVLSYEQYF
TRBV6-1	TRBJ1-3	CASRVQDSGNTIYF
TRBV4-1	TRBJ1-5	CASSQDRGRGQPQHF
TRBV7-8	TRBJ2-7	CASSRSSVLQAEQYF
TRBV7-8	TRBJ2-7	CASSLVAGGEGYEQYF
TRBV4-2	TRBJ2-7	CASSQFGYEQYF
TRBV30	TRBJ2-4	CAWSLLAKNIQYF
TRBV4-1	TRBJ2-1	CASSGGASYNEQFF